This entry concerns a single T cell receptor beta chain. Sequenced by immunoSEQ multiplex PCR; TCRdb stores in-frame clones only, minus some. The sample consists of roughly 280,000 clones, roughly 86% of them appearing once. The data were taken from a study of blood T cell repertoires in COVID-19. Turning to the study itself: T cells, B-cell-depleted T cells, or PBMCs supplied cDNA or gDNA.

Germline V gene lookup returns CDR1 MDHEN and CDR2 SYDVKM. CDR3 length: 19 residues. V shed 4 bases, J shed 4 bases, and the junction held 11 bases outside the gene matches. The chain carries TRBV28 and TRBJ2-2; TRBD2 matches 14 bases. The specimen sequenced was peripheral blood. The clonotype comes from a woman younger than 45 with COVID-19, enrolled during active disease. The CDR3 protein is CASSSIWGTSGSGTGELFF. DNA for the CDR3: TGTGCCAGCAGTTCAATATGGGGGACTAGCGGGAGTGGCACCGGGGAGCTGTTTTTT.